This entry describes one T cell receptor (beta chain). The junction and the germline gene differ at one end; a read error may be behind it. This sample stems from a study of blood T cell repertoires in COVID-19. Study context: From the United States, Italy and Spain came samples of acute and convalescent COVID-19. Sources were T cells, B-cell-depleted T cells, or PBMCs; the material itself was cDNA or gDNA.

Sequencing was performed with immunoSEQ multiplex PCR; in TCRdb, only in-frame clones are kept and a portion is missing. In the table there are 250,000 or so clones, roughly 86% of which are singletons. Germline V gives CDR1 SSHAT, CDR2 FNYEAQ (reference sequence). This CDR3 has 18 amino acids. The chain recombines TRBV7-7 with TRBJ2-1, with D maybe TRBD1 (6 bases). Sequenced sample: peripheral blood. This TCR derives from a man between 40 and 49 years old with active or convalescent COVID-19. In DNA form, the CDR3 reads TGTGCTAGCAGCTTAGGGCCTAAGACAGGCAAGACCTACAATGAGCAGTTCTTC. It yields the protein CASSLGPKTGKTYNEQFF. Complete variable domain (other parts from reference TRBV7-7 and TRBJ2-1): GAGVSQSPRYKVTKRGQDVTLRCDPISSHATLYWYQQALGQGPEFLTYFNYEAQPDKSGLPSDRFSAERPEGSISTLTIQRTEQRDSAMYRCASSLGPKTGKTYNEQFFGPGTRLTVL.